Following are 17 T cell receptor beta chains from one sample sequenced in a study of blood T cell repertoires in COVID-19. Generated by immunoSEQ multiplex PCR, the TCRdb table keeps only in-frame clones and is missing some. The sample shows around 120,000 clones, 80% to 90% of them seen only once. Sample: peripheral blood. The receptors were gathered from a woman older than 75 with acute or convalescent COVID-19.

In DNA form, the CDR3 reads TGTGCCATCAGTTCTCCAGCGGGGGGCCAGATGGGAGATACGCAGTATTTT. Translation: CAISSPAGGQMGDTQYF. J is TRBJ2-3 and V is TRBV10-3, with 9 bases aligning to TRBD2. The V segment lost 5 bases and the J segment 5 bases; nucleotides outside the gene matches: 14. There are 17 residues in the CDR3. The germline V gene has CDR1 ENHRY and CDR2 SYGVKD.

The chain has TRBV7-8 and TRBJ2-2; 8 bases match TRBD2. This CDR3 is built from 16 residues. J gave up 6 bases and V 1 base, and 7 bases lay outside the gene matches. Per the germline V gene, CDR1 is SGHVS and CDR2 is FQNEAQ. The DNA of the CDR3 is TGTGCCAGCAGCTTAGGATTGGCGGGGGGCTCCGGGGAGCTGTTTTTT. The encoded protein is CASSLGLAGGSGELFF.

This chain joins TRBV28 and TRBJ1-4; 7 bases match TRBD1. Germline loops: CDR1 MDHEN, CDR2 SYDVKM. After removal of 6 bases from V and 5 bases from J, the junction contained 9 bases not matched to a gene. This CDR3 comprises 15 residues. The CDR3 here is CASSPGGGKNEKLFF. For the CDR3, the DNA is TGTGCCAGCAGCCCCGGAGGGGGCAAAAATGAAAAACTGTTTTTT.

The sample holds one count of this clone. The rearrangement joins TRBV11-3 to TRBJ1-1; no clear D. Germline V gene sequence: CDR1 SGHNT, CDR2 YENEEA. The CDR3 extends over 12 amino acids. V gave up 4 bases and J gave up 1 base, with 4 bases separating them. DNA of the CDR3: TGTGCCAGCAGCTCCGGGAACACTGAAGCTTTCTTT. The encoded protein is CASSSGNTEAFF.

The CDR3 is CASSAGGVLNEQFF. The CDR3, as DNA: TGTGCCAGCAGCGCTGGCGGGGTACTCAATGAGCAGTTCTTC. The chain has TRBV11-3 and TRBJ2-1, with D perhaps matching TRBD2 (6 bases). Trimming took 5 bases from V and 6 from J, leaving 14 bases between them. The CDR3 length is 14 residues. The germline V gene has CDR1 SGHNT and CDR2 YENEEA.

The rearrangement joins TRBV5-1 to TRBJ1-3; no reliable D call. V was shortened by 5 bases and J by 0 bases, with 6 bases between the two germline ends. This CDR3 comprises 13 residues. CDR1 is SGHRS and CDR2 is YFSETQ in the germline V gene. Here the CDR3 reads CASRINSGNTIYF. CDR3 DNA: TGCGCCAGCAGAATTAACTCTGGAAACACCATATATTTT.

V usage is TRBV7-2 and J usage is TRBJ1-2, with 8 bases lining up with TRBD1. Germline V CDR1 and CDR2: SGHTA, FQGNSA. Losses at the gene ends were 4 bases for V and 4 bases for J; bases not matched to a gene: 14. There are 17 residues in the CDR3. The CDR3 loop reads CASSSSQGASGTYGYTF. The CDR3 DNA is TGTGCCAGCAGCTCTTCGCAGGGGGCGAGTGGGACCTATGGCTACACCTTC.

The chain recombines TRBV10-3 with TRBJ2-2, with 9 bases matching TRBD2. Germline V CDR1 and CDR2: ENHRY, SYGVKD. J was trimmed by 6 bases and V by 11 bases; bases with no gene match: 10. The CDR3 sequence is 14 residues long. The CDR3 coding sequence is TGTGCCTCGCGACTAGCGGATCAGGCCGGGGAGCTGTTTTTT. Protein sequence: CASRLADQAGELFF.

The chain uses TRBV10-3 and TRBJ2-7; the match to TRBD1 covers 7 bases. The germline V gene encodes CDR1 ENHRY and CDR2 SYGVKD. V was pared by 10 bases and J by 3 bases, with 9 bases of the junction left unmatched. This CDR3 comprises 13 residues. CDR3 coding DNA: TGTGCCACTACTCCGGGACAGCGCTACGAGCAGTACTTC. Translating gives CATTPGQRYEQYF.

This CDR3 is CASSFSGLATDTQYF. The CDR3 DNA reads as TGCGCCAGCAGCTTTTCGGGACTAGCGACAGATACGCAGTATTTT. This chain connects TRBV10-1 to TRBJ2-3, with TRBD2 identical over 10 bases. The CDR3 has 15 residues. J lost 3 bases, V lost 6 bases, and 6 bases had no gene match. The germline V gene has CDR1 WNHNN and CDR2 SYGVQD (reference sequence).

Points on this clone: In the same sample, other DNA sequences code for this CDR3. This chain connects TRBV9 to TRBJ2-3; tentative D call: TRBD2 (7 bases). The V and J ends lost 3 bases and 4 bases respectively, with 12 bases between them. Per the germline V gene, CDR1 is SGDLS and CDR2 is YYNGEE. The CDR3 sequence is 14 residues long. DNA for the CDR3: TGTGCCAGCAGCGCTGGGGGGGGCCCAGATACGCAGTATTTT. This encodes CASSAGGGPDTQYF.

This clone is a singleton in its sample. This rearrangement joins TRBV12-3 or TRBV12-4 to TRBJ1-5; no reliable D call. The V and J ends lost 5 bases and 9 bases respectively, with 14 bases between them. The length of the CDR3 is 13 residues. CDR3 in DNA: TGTGCCAGCAGTCCGAGCCCTTCTTGGCCCCAGCATTTT. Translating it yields CASSPSPSWPQHF.

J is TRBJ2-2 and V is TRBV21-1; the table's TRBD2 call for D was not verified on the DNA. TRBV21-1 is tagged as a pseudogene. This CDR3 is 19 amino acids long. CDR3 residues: CASSKVGREGFFDTGELFF. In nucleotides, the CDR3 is TGTGCCAGCAGCAAAGTGGGACGGGAGGGGTTTTTTGACACCGGGGAGCTGTTTTTT.

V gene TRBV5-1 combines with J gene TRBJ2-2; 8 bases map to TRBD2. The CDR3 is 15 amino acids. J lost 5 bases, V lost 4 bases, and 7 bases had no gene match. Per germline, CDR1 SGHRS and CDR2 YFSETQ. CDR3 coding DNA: TGCGCCAGCAGCCCTCGTGCGGGAGGAACCGGGGAGCTGTTTTTT. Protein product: CASSPRAGGTGELFF.

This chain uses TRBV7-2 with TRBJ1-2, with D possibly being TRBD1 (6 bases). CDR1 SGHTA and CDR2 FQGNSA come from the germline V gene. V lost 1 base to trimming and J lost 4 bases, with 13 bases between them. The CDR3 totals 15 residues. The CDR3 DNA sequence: TGTGCCAGCAGCTTAGGCGGGGGCGGGTCCTATGGCTACACCTTC. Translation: CASSLGGGGSYGYTF.

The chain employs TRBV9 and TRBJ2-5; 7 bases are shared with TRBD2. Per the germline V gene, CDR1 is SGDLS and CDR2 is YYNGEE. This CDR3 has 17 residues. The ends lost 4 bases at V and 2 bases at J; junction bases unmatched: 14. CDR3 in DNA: TGTGCCAGCAGCTACCCCCCCCAGGGAGGGGTTCAAGAGACCCAGTACTTC. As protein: CASSYPPQGGVQETQYF.

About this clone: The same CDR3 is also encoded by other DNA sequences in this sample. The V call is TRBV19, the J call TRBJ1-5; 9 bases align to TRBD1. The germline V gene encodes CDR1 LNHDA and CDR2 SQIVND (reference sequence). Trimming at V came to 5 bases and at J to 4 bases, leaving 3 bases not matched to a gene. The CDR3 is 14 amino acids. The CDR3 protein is CASSLQGANQPQHF. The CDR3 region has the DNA TGTGCCAGTAGTCTACAGGGGGCGAATCAGCCCCAGCATTTT.